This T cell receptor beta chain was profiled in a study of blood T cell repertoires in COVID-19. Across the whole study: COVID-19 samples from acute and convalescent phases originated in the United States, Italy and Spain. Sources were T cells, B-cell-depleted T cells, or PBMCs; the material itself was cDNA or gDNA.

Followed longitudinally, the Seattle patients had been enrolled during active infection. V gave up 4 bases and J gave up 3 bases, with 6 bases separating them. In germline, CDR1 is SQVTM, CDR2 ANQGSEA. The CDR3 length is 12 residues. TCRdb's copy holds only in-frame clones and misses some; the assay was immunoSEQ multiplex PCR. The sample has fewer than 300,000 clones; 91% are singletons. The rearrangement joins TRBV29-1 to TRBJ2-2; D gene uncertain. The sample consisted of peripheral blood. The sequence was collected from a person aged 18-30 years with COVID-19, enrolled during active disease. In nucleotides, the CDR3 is TGCAGCGTTGTTTCAGACACCGGGGAGCTGTTTTTT. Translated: CSVVSDTGELFF.